This TCR beta chain was sequenced in a study of T cells in localized non-small cell lung cancer. V lost 6 bases and J lost 5, with 14 bases in between. The CDR3 is 14 residues long. Looked up from germline, CDR1 is MNHNS and CDR2 is SASEGT. Regarding this clone: The antigen remains unidentified.

Libraries were prepared by immunoSEQ multiplex PCR; TCRdb keeps only in-frame clonotypes and omits some of them. The sample has tens of thousands of clones, approximately 91% seen once; the top ten hold roughly 20%. Study outcomes and limitations: The appearance of a median roughly 56 of the top 100 tumor clones was seen in adjacent lung. Uninvolved neighboring lung showed the greatest T cell clonality, exceeding tumor. Sequencing, confined to only one tumor region, leaves heterogeneity possible.

The V call is TRBV6-1, the J call TRBJ2-1, with D possibly matching TRBD2 (6 bases). The sequences come from PBMCs, collected before any cancer treatment. This TCR derives from a man aged 35 to 69 with stage II squamous cell lung carcinoma. The CDR3 DNA reads as TGTGCCAGCAGATTACTAGCCGCAGACAATGAGCAGTTCTTC. This codes for CASRLLAADNEQFF.